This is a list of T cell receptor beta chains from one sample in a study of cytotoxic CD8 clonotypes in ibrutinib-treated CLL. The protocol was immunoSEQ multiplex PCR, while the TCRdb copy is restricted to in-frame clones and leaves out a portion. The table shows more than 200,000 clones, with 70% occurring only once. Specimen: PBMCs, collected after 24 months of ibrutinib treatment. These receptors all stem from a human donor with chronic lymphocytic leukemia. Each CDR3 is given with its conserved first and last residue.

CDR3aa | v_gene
CASSSIQGAPTF | TRBV7-6
CASQTTGGGSNQPQHF | TRBV19
CASSLGHSSSYEQYF | TRBV7-2
CASTLSGRDAYEQYF | TRBV6-5
CASSRQGPSGQGGNPQFF | TRBV7-9
CASSWTSGTYNEQFF | TRBV5-1
CASSTGQGGTEAFF | TRBV5-1
CASSPRGTYSYEQYF | TRBV27
CASSQDPNAGTTQYF | TRBV4-3
CASSTDPGLAGYYEQYF | TRBV5-4
CASRKNQGAGYTF | TRBV27
CASSRPELPYEQYF | TRBV28
CSVMTGGRRELSYEQYF | TRBV29-1
CAWSVPGILPKLKPGANVLTF | TRBV30
CASRASSGRYSYEQYF | TRBV6-6
CARDGGEQYF | TRBV19
CASSSRQPANTGELFF | TRBV19
CASSFDRGGLDEQYF | TRBV28
CAWSWGDIINQPQHF | TRBV30
CAISGGMNTEAFF | TRBV10-3
CASSVIGPQGNEQYF | TRBV25-1
CASSLESPPNHEQYF | TRBV5-1
CASSLYGSPYNEQFF | TRBV7-3